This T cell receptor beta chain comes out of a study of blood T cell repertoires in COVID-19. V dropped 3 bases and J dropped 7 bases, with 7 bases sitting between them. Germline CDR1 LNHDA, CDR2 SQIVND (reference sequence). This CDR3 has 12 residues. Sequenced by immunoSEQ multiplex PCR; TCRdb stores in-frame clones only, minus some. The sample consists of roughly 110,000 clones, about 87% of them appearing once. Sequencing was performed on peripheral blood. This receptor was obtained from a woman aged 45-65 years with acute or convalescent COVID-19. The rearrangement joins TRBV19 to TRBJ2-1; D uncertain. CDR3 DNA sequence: TGTGCCAGTAGTATCCAGAGGAATGAGCAGTTCTTC. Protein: CASSIQRNEQFF.